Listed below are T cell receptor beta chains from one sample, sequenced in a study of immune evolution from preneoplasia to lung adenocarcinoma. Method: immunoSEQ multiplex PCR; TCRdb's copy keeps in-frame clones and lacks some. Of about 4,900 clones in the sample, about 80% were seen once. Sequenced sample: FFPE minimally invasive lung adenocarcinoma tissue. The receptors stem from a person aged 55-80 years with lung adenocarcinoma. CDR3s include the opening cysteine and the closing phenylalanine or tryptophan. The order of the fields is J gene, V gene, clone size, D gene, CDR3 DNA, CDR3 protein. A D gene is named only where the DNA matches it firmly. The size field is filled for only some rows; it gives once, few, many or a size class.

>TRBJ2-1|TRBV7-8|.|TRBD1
TGTGCCAGCAGCTTCAGGGACAGGGGTATATACAATGAGCAGTTCTTC
CASSFRDRGIYNEQFF
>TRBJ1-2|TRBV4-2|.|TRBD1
TGTGCCAGCAGCCAATCTACAGGGGAAGGCTACACCTTC
CASSQSTGEGYTF
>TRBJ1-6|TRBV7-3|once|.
TGTGCCAGCAGCTTAGACTATAATTCACCCCTCCACTTT
CASSLDYNSPLHF
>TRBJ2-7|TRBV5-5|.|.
TGTGCCAGCAGCACGAAGACAGGTCCGAGCTCCTACGAGCAGTACTTC
CASSTKTGPSSYEQYF
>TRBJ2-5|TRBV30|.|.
TGTGCCTGGAGATGGAAGTTGCAAGAGACCCAGTACTTC
CAWRWKLQETQYF
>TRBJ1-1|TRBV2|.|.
TGTGCCAGCAGTGAAGGTCTGGGAGGGTTGAACACTGAAGCTTTCTTT
CASSEGLGGLNTEAFF
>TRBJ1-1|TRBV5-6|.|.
TGTGCCAGCAGCTCGAACACTGAAGCTTTCTTT
CASSSNTEAFF
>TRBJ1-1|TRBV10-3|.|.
TGTGCCATCAGTGAATCTACAGGGCCGAACACTGAAGCTTTCTTT
CAISESTGPNTEAFF
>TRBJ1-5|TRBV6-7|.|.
TGTGCCAGCAGTTACAGGGGAAGCAATCAGCCCCAGCATTTT
CASSYRGSNQPQHF
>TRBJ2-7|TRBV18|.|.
TGTGCCAGCTCACCACGAGGAGGGTTAGAGCAGTACTTC
CASSPRGGLEQYF
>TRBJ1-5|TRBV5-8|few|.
TGTGCCAGCAGCTTTCCAAACAGCCCCCAGCATTTT
CASSFPNSPQHF
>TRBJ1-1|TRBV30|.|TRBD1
TGTGCCTGGCGTCGCACAGGGGGAGGCACTGAAGCTTTCTTT
CAWRRTGGGTEAFF
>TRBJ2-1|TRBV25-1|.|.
TGTGCCAGCCCTACAGAGGGGGGGGGCCTAGTTGAGCAGTTCTTC
CASPTEGGGLVEQFF
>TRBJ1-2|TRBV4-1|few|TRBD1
TGCGCCAGCAGCCTAGACGGGCAGGGGGGAGGCTACACCTTC
CASSLDGQGGGYTF
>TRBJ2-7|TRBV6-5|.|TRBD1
TGTGCCAGCAGTTACTCCGGGACAGGGTTGAGCGAGCAGTACTTC
CASSYSGTGLSEQYF
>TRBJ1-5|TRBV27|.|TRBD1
TGTGCCAGCAGAGCCGGGACAGGGGAACGGGGCAATCAGCCCCAGCATTTT
CASRAGTGERGNQPQHF